Listed below are T cell receptor beta chains from one sample, sequenced in a study of cytomegalovirus exposure and HLA in healthy donors. TCRdb's copy holds only in-frame clones and misses some; the assay was immunoSEQ multiplex PCR. Among around 200,000 clones, 70% were seen once, and the ten largest hold about 2.5%. Source material: PBMCs. The receptors were gathered from a man aged 40-49 years in good health and CMV-seropositive. The CDR3 runs from the conserved cysteine through the conserved F or W. The order of the fields is D gene, J gene, V gene, clone size, CDR3 DNA, CDR3 protein. The D gene is left open where the match is weak. Not every row has a clone size; where given, it reads once, few, many or a size class.

TRBD1,TRBJ2-6,TRBV7-2,NA,TGTGCCAGCAGCCCTACAGGGGTTGGGGCCAACGTCCTGACTTTC,CASSPTGVGANVLTF
TRBD1,TRBJ1-2,TRBV7-9,NA,TGTTCCAGCAGCAGTACAGGGGGCGATGGCTACACCTTC,CSSSSTGGDGYTF
NA,TRBJ2-7,TRBV5-6,NA,TGTGCCAGCAGCTCCTTAAGACGACAGTCGCAGTACTTC,CASSSLRRQSQYF
TRBD1,TRBJ1-1,TRBV5-1,few,TGCGCCAGCAGCTTCAGGGGGCGGTTGACTGAAGCTTTCTTT,CASSFRGRLTEAFF
NA,TRBJ1-1,TRBV6-5,NA,TGTGCCAGCACCCCAGGGGTAAGGACTGAAGCTTTCTTT,CASTPGVRTEAFF
NA,TRBJ1-2,TRBV5-4,NA,TGTGCCAGCAGCCCTGACAGGTTCTATGGCTACACCTTC,CASSPDRFYGYTF
TRBD1,TRBJ1-2,TRBV5-1,NA,TGCGCCAGCAGCTCCGGGACAGGGGACTATGGCTACACCTTC,CASSSGTGDYGYTF
NA,TRBJ1-5,TRBV5-1,NA,TGCGCCAGCAGCTTGGACAGTAATCAGCCCCAGCATTTT,CASSLDSNQPQHF
TRBD1,TRBJ1-2,TRBV5-1,NA,TGCGCCAGCAGCTTGGCCCCAGGGGGGCCTAACTATGGCTACACCTTC,CASSLAPGGPNYGYTF
NA,TRBJ2-3,TRBV7-2,NA,TGTGCCAGCAGCTCCGGGATATATCCGGATACGCAGTATTTT,CASSSGIYPDTQYF
NA,TRBJ1-3,TRBV7-8,NA,TGTGCCAGCAGCTTACTAGACCGCGGAAACACCATATATTTT,CASSLLDRGNTIYF
TRBD2,TRBJ2-7,TRBV4-1,few,TGCGCCAGCAGCCAGCCTCCCGGGACTAGTTACCACGAGCAGTACTTC,CASSQPPGTSYHEQYF
TRBD2,TRBJ2-1,TRBV11-2,once,TGTGCCAGCAGCTTTACTGGCGGGGGGGCGGACAATGAGCAGTTCTTC,CASSFTGGGADNEQFF
NA,TRBJ2-3,TRBV5-4,few,TGTGCCAGCAGCTTCGGGGGACTTAGCACAGATACGCAGTATTTT,CASSFGGLSTDTQYF
TRBD2,TRBJ2-1,TRBV7-6,NA,TGTGCCAGCAGCTGGACTAGCGGGGGGGCGGGGGGTTTCGCCTACAATGAGCAGTTCTTC,CASSWTSGGAGGFAYNEQFF
TRBD2,TRBJ2-2,TRBV19,few,TGTGCCAGTAGTATTGCAGCGGGGGCGTCCGGGGAGCTGTTTTTT,CASSIAAGASGELFF
TRBD2,TRBJ2-3,TRBV7-9,NA,TGTGCCAGCAGCTTACTAGCGGGGGGGCTCACAGATACGCAGTATTTT,CASSLLAGGLTDTQYF
NA,TRBJ1-1,TRBV5-6,few,TGTGCCAGCAGCTTGGGGGCTTTCCTGAACACTGAAGCTTTCTTT,CASSLGAFLNTEAFF
NA,TRBJ2-7,TRBV27,NA,TGTGCCAGCACCCGCTCCGGAGGGCAAGTTAGCGAGCAGTACTTC,CASTRSGGQVSEQYF
TRBD1,TRBJ2-7,TRBV27,NA,TGTGCCAGCAGTTCCGTAGGCCAGGGGGCGAGGGAGCAGTACTTC,CASSSVGQGAREQYF
NA,TRBJ1-1,TRBV5-6,few,TGTGCCAGCAGCTTAATACAGGGCAACACTGAAGCTTTCTTT,CASSLIQGNTEAFF
NA,TRBJ2-7,TRBV28,few,TGTGCCAGCAGTTCCCGAAGGGGAAGTCCCTACGAGCAGTACTTC,CASSSRRGSPYEQYF
TRBD1,TRBJ1-2,TRBV19,NA,TGTGCCAGTAGTACCCTGACAGGGACTAACTATGGCTACACCTTC,CASSTLTGTNYGYTF
NA,TRBJ2-3,TRBV28,NA,TGTGCCAGCAGTTTCGAGTATCTCACAGATACGCAGTATTTT,CASSFEYLTDTQYF
TRBD1,TRBJ2-7,TRBV7-2,NA,TGTGCCAGCAGCTTCAGACAGGGTGTCAACGAGCAGTACTTC,CASSFRQGVNEQYF
NA,TRBJ1-5,TRBV19,NA,TGTGCCAGTACCCACAGGGCAGGCAATCAGCCCCAGCATTTT,CASTHRAGNQPQHF
TRBD1,TRBJ2-7,TRBV28,once,TGTGCCAGCAGAAACCGGGACAGGCAGTACGAGCAGTACTTC,CASRNRDRQYEQYF
TRBD1,TRBJ1-1,TRBV19,NA,TGTGCCAGTAGTATAAGGGGGACAGGGTCTGAAGCTTTCTTT,CASSIRGTGSEAFF
NA,TRBJ2-3,TRBV11-3,NA,TGTGCCAGCAGCTTGAGCGACACAGATACGCAGTATTTT,CASSLSDTDTQYF
NA,TRBJ1-6,TRBV6-5,NA,TGTGCCTCGGGAACTCGTGGCCCCCTCCACTTT,CASGTRGPLHF
NA,TRBJ2-5,TRBV5-6,NA,TGTGCCAGCAGCTGGTCAGCCTCAGGGATTTTGGGGGAGACCCAGTACTTC,CASSWSASGILGETQYF
NA,TRBJ2-7,TRBV10-3,once,TGTGCCATCAGTGGGAGGGGACCGGACTACGAGCAGTACTTC,CAISGRGPDYEQYF
TRBD2,TRBJ2-3,TRBV7-2,NA,TGTGCCAGCAGCGGTGGACTAGCGGGAGGCGCAGATACGCAGTATTTT,CASSGGLAGGADTQYF
NA,TRBJ1-5,TRBV14,few,TGTGCCAGCAGCCAAGAGGCACGTAATCAGCCCCAGCATTTT,CASSQEARNQPQHF
NA,TRBJ1-1,TRBV9,NA,TGTGCCAGCAGCCGGGGGAACACTGAAGCTTTCTTT,CASSRGNTEAFF
NA,TRBJ2-3,TRBV10-1,NA,TGCGCCAGCAGTGACGTGACAGCAGGTATCGACGATACGCAGTATTTT,CASSDVTAGIDDTQYF
TRBD2,TRBJ2-3,TRBV15,NA,TGTGCCACCAGCAAGCTTAGCGGGGGGGCAGATACGCAGTATTTT,CATSKLSGGADTQYF
NA,TRBJ2-7,TRBV16,few,TGTGCCAGCAGCCAATCGATAGGGGCCAAGGAGTACTTC,CASSQSIGAKEYF
TRBD2,TRBJ2-7,TRBV28,few,TGTGCCAGCAGTACCCCCGGGAGCGGGGGACGCTACGAGCAGTACTTC,CASSTPGSGGRYEQYF
TRBD2,TRBJ2-2,TRBV27,NA,TGTGCCAGCACTAGCGGGGGGATTAACACCGGGGAGCTGTTTTTT,CASTSGGINTGELFF
NA,TRBJ2-3,TRBV7-6,NA,TGTGCCAGCAGCTTAGTAGGCTTTGACGGGACAGATACGCAGTATTTT,CASSLVGFDGTDTQYF
NA,TRBJ1-2,TRBV19,NA,TGTGCCAGTAGTCCGGGTCAGGGCTACACCTTC,CASSPGQGYTF
TRBD1,TRBJ1-1,TRBV7-9,NA,TGTGCCAGCAGCTCCAGGGGGCTGCTTGGGACTGAAGCTTTCTTT,CASSSRGLLGTEAFF
TRBD2,TRBJ2-5,TRBV4-2,NA,TGTGCCAGCAGCCCCGGACTAGCGGGGGGGCAAGAGACCCAGTACTTC,CASSPGLAGGQETQYF
NA,TRBJ2-1,TRBV27,NA,TGTGCCAGCAGTTTAAAAGGGGACTGGTCCTACAATGAGCAGTTCTTC,CASSLKGDWSYNEQFF
NA,TRBJ2-1,TRBV5-1,few,TGCGCCAGCAGCTTCCAGGGGATAAACAATGAGCAGTTCTTC,CASSFQGINNEQFF
TRBD1,TRBJ1-5,TRBV6-5,NA,TGTGCCAGCAGACCAGGGACAGGTGTGGTTCAGCCCCAGCATTTT,CASRPGTGVVQPQHF
TRBD1,TRBJ2-7,TRBV18,NA,TGTGCCAGCTCACTACAGGGGAACGAGCAGTACTTC,CASSLQGNEQYF
NA,TRBJ1-1,TRBV6-5,NA,TGTGCCAGCACTAACGGGGGGTCTGAAGCTTTCTTT,CASTNGGSEAFF
TRBD2,TRBJ2-5,TRBV5-1,NA,TGCGCCAGCAGCCTACCACTTGCGGGGGGGCTTGAGACCCAGTACTTC,CASSLPLAGGLETQYF
TRBD1,TRBJ1-5,TRBV6-5,NA,TGTGCCAGCAGCCTGGACAGGGGACAGCCCCAGCATTTT,CASSLDRGQPQHF
NA,TRBJ1-2,TRBV29-1,NA,TGCAGCGCGCGGGCCTGGGAGGGGGATGGCTACACCTTC,CSARAWEGDGYTF
TRBD1,TRBJ2-7,TRBV2,NA,TGTGCCAGCAGTTCGACAGGGCCCAACGAGCAGTACTTC,CASSSTGPNEQYF